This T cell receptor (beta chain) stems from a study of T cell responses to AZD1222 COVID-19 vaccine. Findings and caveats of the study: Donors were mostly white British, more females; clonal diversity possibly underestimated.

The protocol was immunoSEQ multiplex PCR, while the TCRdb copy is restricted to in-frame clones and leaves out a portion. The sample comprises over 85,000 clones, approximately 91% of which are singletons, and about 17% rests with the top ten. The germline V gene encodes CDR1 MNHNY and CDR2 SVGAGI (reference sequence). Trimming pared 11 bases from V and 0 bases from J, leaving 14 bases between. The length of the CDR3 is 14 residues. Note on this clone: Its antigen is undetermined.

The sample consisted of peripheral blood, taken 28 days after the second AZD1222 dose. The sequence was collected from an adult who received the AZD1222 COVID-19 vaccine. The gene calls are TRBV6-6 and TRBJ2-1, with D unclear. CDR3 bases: TGTGCCGGAGCTCTGACCGGCTCCTACAATGAGCAGTTCTTC. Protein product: CAGALTGSYNEQFF.